The 21 T cell receptor beta chains reported below all come from one sample, sequenced in a study of blood T cell repertoires in COVID-19. TCRdb's copy holds only in-frame clones and misses some; the assay was immunoSEQ multiplex PCR. The sample contains approximately 230,000 clones, 87% of which appear only once. Material for sequencing was PBMCs or T cells enriched from blood (not recorded which). The receptors come from a woman aged 25 to 39 with acute COVID-19.

This clone has just a few counts. This chain connects TRBV12-5 to TRBJ1-3; D is unclear. In germline, CDR1 is LGHNT, CDR2 FRNRAP. V lost 5 bases and J lost 0, with 5 bases in between. The CDR3 is 13 residues long. CDR3 nucleotides: TGTGCTAGTGGTCATCACTCTGGAAACACCATATATTTT. This gives the protein CASGHHSGNTIYF.

The CDR3 nucleotides read TGCGCCAGCCGAGCGGCGGGGGGGGGAGATACGCAGTATTTT. Encoded protein: CASRAAGGGDTQYF. This rearrangement joins TRBV5-1 to TRBJ2-3; 9 bases are shared with TRBD2. Germline CDR1 SGHRS, CDR2 YFSETQ. The CDR3 runs 14 residues. With V trimmed by 7 bases and J by 5 bases, 8 bases remained unmatched.

Written as DNA, the CDR3 is TGTGCCAGCATCACACAGAACACTGAAGCTTTCTTT. Translating gives CASITQNTEAFF. The genes are TRBV28 and TRBJ1-1; no clear D. CDR3 length: 12 amino acids. Germline V lookup: CDR1 MDHEN, CDR2 SYDVKM. Deletions cut 7 bases from V and 1 base from J, with 7 bases between.

In its sample, this clone was seen once. The genes are TRBV9 and TRBJ2-5; 8 bases are shared with TRBD2. Trimming removed 4 bases from V and 5 bases from J; junction bases left unmatched: 4. There are 13 residues in the CDR3. Germline CDR1 and CDR2: SGDLS and YYNGEE. CDR3 bases: TGTGCCAGCAGCCGGGGGGGATGGGAGACCCAGTACTTC. This gives the protein CASSRGGWETQYF.

This clone has a handful of counts. This chain joins TRBV6-5 and TRBJ2-3, with D perhaps matching TRBD2 (6 bases). Germline loops: CDR1 MNHEY, CDR2 SVGAGI. The V end was cut by 6 bases, the J end by 3 bases, with 13 bases between. CDR3 size: 14 residues. CDR3 in amino acids: CASRDRLETDTQYF. The CDR3 DNA reads as TGTGCCAGCAGGGACCGACTAGAAACAGATACGCAGTATTTT.

J is TRBJ1-6 and V is TRBV6-1; a weak D match, TRBD1 (6 bases). The germline V and J ends were trimmed by 0 bases and 11 bases, with 17 bases remaining between them. CDR3 length: 16 amino acids. Germline loops: CDR1 MNHNS, CDR2 SASEGT. The chain's CDR3 is CASSEALFRGDTPLHF. CDR3 DNA: TGTGCCAGCAGTGAAGCCCTCTTCAGGGGCGATACACCCCTCCACTTT.

This sequence joins TRBV2 and TRBJ1-5; D possibly corresponds to TRBD1 (5 bases). Germline CDR1 and CDR2: SNHLY and FYNNEI. Trimming left V 6 bases short and J 11 bases short, with 14 bases between. The CDR3 is 12 residues long. CDR3 DNA sequence: TGTGCCAGCAGCCGGCGGGGGGGTTCCCAGCATTTT. Translated, it gives CASSRRGGSQHF.

The V gene is TRBV2, the J gene TRBJ1-2; TRBD1 matches at 7 bases. Germline values: CDR1 SNHLY, CDR2 FYNNEI. This CDR3 has 15 amino acids. V lost 6 bases, J lost 2 bases, and 9 bases stayed unmatched. CDR3 in DNA: TGTGCCAGCAGCCCCACGGGACAGAGCAACTATGGCTACACCTTC. Its translation is CASSPTGQSNYGYTF.

This clone was counted a single time. The rearrangement links TRBV12-3 or TRBV12-4 to TRBJ2-7, with D tentatively TRBD1 (5 bases). The CDR3 spans 13 residues. The ends were cut back, 5 bases at V and 2 bases at J, with 10 bases in the middle. CDR3 nucleotides: TGTGCCAGCAGTATTACAGGTCCCTACGAGCAGTACTTC. It codes for CASSITGPYEQYF.

The chain carries TRBV4-1 and TRBJ2-2, with 11 bases that match TRBD2. Germline lookup yields CDR1 MGHRA and CDR2 YSYEKL. V dropped 0 bases and J dropped 5; count of bases not matched to a gene: 2. The CDR3 contains 16 residues. CDR3 loop: CASSQELAGVTGELFF. The DNA of the CDR3 is TGCGCCAGCAGCCAAGAACTAGCGGGAGTAACCGGGGAGCTGTTTTTT.

This clone showed up just a few times. This chain links TRBV4-2 with TRBJ2-7; possible D gene TRBD1, 6 bases. CDR1 LGHNA and CDR2 YNFKEQ come from the germline V gene. The CDR3 loop spans 14 amino acids. Trimming took 0 bases from V and 3 from J, leaving 9 bases between them. DNA for the CDR3: TGTGCCAGCAGCCAAGAGCGACAGGACTACGAGCAGTACTTC. Protein sequence: CASSQERQDYEQYF.

This chain connects TRBV7-9 to TRBJ1-1, with 8 bases identical to TRBD1. This CDR3 is built from 16 residues. In germline, CDR1 is SEHNR, CDR2 FQNEAQ (reference sequence). The junction had 12 bases not matched to a gene; V was cut back by 5 bases and J by 4 bases. CDR3 sequence (DNA): TGTGCCAGCAGCCCGACTCCACAGGGGGGAGGCACTGAAGCTTTCTTT. Residues: CASSPTPQGGGTEAFF. The full variable domain, completed using reference TRBV7-9 and TRBJ1-1, is DTGVSQNPRHKITKRGQNVTFRCDPISEHNRLYWYRQTLGQGPEFLTYFQNEAQLEKSRLLSDRFSAERPKGSFSTLEIQRTEQGDSAMYLCASSPTPQGGGTEAFFGQGTRLTVV.

The chain combines TRBV15 with TRBJ1-6, with D perhaps matching TRBD1 (5 bases). CDR1 LNHNV and CDR2 YYDKDF come from the germline V gene (reference sequence). The ends were cut back, 1 base at V and 7 bases at J, with 11 bases in the middle. The CDR3 totals 15 residues. In DNA, the CDR3 is TGTGCCACCAGCAGAGTGGCCGACAGAAATTCACCCCTCCACTTT. Translation: CATSRVADRNSPLHF.

The chain is built from TRBV30 and TRBJ1-1, with TRBD1 identical over 9 bases. V shed 3 bases, J shed 11 bases, and the junction held 7 bases outside the gene matches. Germline V gene sequence: CDR1 GTSNPN, CDR2 SVGIG (reference sequence). The CDR3 contains 12 residues. The CDR3 loop reads CAWREDRGAAFF. CDR3 in DNA: TGTGCCTGGAGGGAGGACAGGGGCGCGGCTTTCTTT.

The rearrangement uses TRBV7-9 and TRBJ1-6, with a tentative D call TRBD1 (5 bases). CDR1 is SEHNR and CDR2 is FQNEAQ in the germline V gene (reference sequence). V lost 0 bases to trimming and J lost 10 bases, with 16 bases between them. This CDR3 contains 16 residues. The CDR3 protein is CASSLAEEGSGSPLHF. The CDR3 nucleotides are TGTGCCAGCAGCTTAGCGGAGGAGGGTTCAGGGTCACCCCTCCACTTT.

The chain recombines TRBV11-3 with TRBJ1-1; D possibly corresponds to TRBD1 (6 bases). The CDR3 totals 13 residues. Germline CDR1 reads SGHNT; CDR2 reads YENEEA. Trimming shortened V by 5 bases and J by 8 bases, and 15 bases separated the two germline ends. CDR3 sequence (DNA): TGTGCCAGCAGCCCCGGACAGCACCGCGAAGCTTTCTTT. It is translated as CASSPGQHREAFF.

The genes are TRBV7-3 and TRBJ2-2, with TRBD1 as a possible D gene (5 bases). The CDR3 is 15 residues long. From germline, CDR1 is SGHTA and CDR2 FQGTGA. Between the trimmed V and J ends, which lost 4 bases and 2 bases, there was a span of 11 bases. CDR3 sequence (DNA): TGTGCCAGCAGCTCTGGACACGCTAACACCGGGGAGCTGTTTTTT. It encodes CASSSGHANTGELFF.

CDR3 nucleotides: TGCGCCAGCAGCCAAGGAACAGGGAGCCTCGGAGCTGGAAACACCATATATTTT. Its protein product is CASSQGTGSLGAGNTIYF. This sequence joins TRBV4-1 and TRBJ1-3; perhaps TRBD1 as D (6 bases). Germline CDR1 MGHRA, CDR2 YSYEKL. V lost 1 base and J 2 bases, leaving 18 bases between the germline ends. The length of the CDR3 is 18 residues.

A few counts support this clone. This sequence joins TRBV2 and TRBJ1-5; D unclear. Germline V gene data show CDR1 as SNHLY and CDR2 as FYNNEI. This CDR3 is built from 16 residues. V was trimmed by 5 bases and J by 3 bases, leaving 17 bases between them. The CDR3 protein is CASSPGIGSDNQPQHF. In DNA, the CDR3 is TGTGCCAGCAGTCCTGGTATTGGGAGTGACAATCAGCCCCAGCATTTT.

V is TRBV12-5 and J is TRBJ1-3; D perhaps matches TRBD1 (6 bases). CDR3 length: 15 residues. CDR1 is LGHNT, CDR2 FRNRAP, per germline. V was pared by 1 base and J by 4 bases, with 11 bases between. This chain's CDR3 is CASGLGTGYGNTIYF. Here the CDR3 DNA reads TGTGCTAGTGGTTTGGGTACAGGGTACGGAAACACCATATATTTT. The full variable domain, in which reference TRBV12-5 and TRBJ1-3 provide the parts outside the CDR3, is DARVTQTPRHKVTEMGQEVTMRCQPILGHNTVFWYRQTMMQGLELLAYFRNRAPLDDSGMPKDRFSAEMPDATLATLKIQPSEPRDSAVYFCASGLGTGYGNTIYFGEGSWLTVV.

To note about this clone: The same CDR3 is also encoded by other DNA sequences in this sample. The chain combines TRBV20-1 with TRBJ2-1; D not resolved. With 2 bases removed from V and 8 bases from J, the gap between germline ends came to 4 bases. The CDR3 length is 10 residues. Germline values: CDR1 DFQATT, CDR2 SNEGSKA (reference sequence). The CDR3, as DNA: TGCAGTGCTAGACGGGATGAGCAGTTCTTC. Its protein product is CSARRDEQFF.